The entry that follows covers one T cell receptor (beta chain) sequence. The study assigned cohorts using participant-reported clinical history. What the recovered Cohort 3 donors had was two negative PCRs, clearance, or symptom resolution. The sample is drawn from a study of blood T cell repertoires in COVID-19. Study details: T cells, B-cell-depleted T cells, or PBMCs supplied cDNA or gDNA.

The CDR3 has 17 amino acids. V lost 5 bases and J lost 4; bases outside the gene matches: 7. In germline, CDR1 is KGHDR, CDR2 SFDVKD. Per the authors' pipeline: Estimated nucleated cell counts came from reference gene primer amplification. Produced via immunoSEQ multiplex PCR; TCRdb's table is partial and in-frame only. V, J and clone size were drawn from that table, and D and trimming were deduced from the DNA. The repertoire holds about 210,000 clones, with 80% to 90% as singletons. The receptor's source is a man aged 40-49 years who had recovered from COVID-19. The chain employs TRBV24-1 and TRBJ2-6, with 10 bases that match TRBD1. The sequencing sample was made of PBMCs or T cells enriched from blood (not recorded which). CDR3 loop: CATSARQGAKGANVLTF. The CDR3, as DNA: TGTGCCACCAGTGCACGACAGGGGGCAAAAGGGGCCAACGTCCTGACTTTC.